Presented here are 21 T cell receptor beta chains from one specimen sequenced in a study of blood T cell repertoires in COVID-19. TCRdb's table, derived via immunoSEQ multiplex PCR, lists solely in-frame clones and lacks some. The sample holds approximately 230,000 clones; around 90% are singletons and the top ten take nearly 6.5%. Sequenced input: PBMCs or T cells enriched from blood (not recorded which). The receptors were gathered from a woman in her twenties or thirties with acute COVID-19.

The V gene is TRBV30, the J gene TRBJ2-3, with D maybe TRBD1 (5 bases). From germline, CDR1 is GTSNPN and CDR2 SVGIG (reference sequence). The ends were cut back, 0 bases at V and 6 bases at J, with 16 bases in the middle. CDR3 length: 15 amino acids. CDR3 amino acids: CAWSVRAGWSDTQYF. CDR3 DNA sequence: TGTGCCTGGAGTGTAAGGGCAGGGTGGTCCGATACGCAGTATTTT.

This chain joins TRBV27 and TRBJ2-2, with 10 bases aligning to TRBD2. Trimming at V came to 4 bases and at J to 6 bases, leaving 11 bases not matched to a gene. The germline V gene encodes CDR1 MNHEY and CDR2 SMNVEV (reference sequence). This CDR3 spans 17 amino acids. The CDR3 nucleotides are TGTGCCAGCAGTTCCCTCCTAGCGGGAGTATCCGCCGGGGAGCTGTTTTTT. Encoded protein: CASSSLLAGVSAGELFF.

The chain combines TRBV18 with TRBJ1-3; perhaps TRBD1 as D (5 bases). Trimming pared 4 bases from V and 4 bases from J, leaving 17 bases between. The CDR3 length is 16 residues. Germline CDR1 and CDR2: KGHSH and LQKENI. The CDR3 DNA follows: TGTGCCAGCTCACTACAGGAGCGTGCTGCCGGAAACACCATATATTTT. Translating gives CASSLQERAAGNTIYF.

The chain uses TRBV7-9 and TRBJ1-4, with D maybe TRBD1 (5 bases). Germline CDR1 and CDR2: SEHNR and FQNEAQ (reference sequence). This CDR3 has 14 residues. V was pared by 3 bases and J by 8 bases, with 13 bases between. The CDR3, as DNA: TGTGCCAGCAGCTTTGGGGGGTTTGCCGAAAAACTGTTTTTT. It encodes CASSFGGFAEKLFF. The whole variable domain, remainder taken from reference TRBV7-9 and TRBJ1-4, is DTGVSQNPRHKITKRGQNVTFRCDPISEHNRLYWYRQTLGQGPEFLTYFQNEAQLEKSRLLSDRFSAERPKGSFSTLEIQRTEQGDSAMYLCASSFGGFAEKLFFGSGTQLSVL.

This clone was observed a few times. This chain joins TRBV2 and TRBJ1-4, with D hard to call. CDR3 length equals 14 residues. Trimming shortened V by 3 bases and J by 4 bases, and 9 bases separated the two germline ends. Germline values: CDR1 SNHLY, CDR2 FYNNEI. This CDR3 is CASSDRRVNEKLFF. The CDR3, as DNA: TGTGCCAGCAGTGACCGGAGGGTTAATGAAAAACTGTTTTTT.

The chain is built from TRBV29-1 and TRBJ2-2; D call uncertain. This CDR3 has 13 residues. The germline gives CDR1 SQVTM, CDR2 ANQGSEA. Trimming took 3 bases from V and 2 from J, leaving 7 bases between them. The CDR3 reads CSVDLVNTGELFF. The DNA for the CDR3 is TGCAGCGTTGACCTAGTAAACACCGGGGAGCTGTTTTTT.

This chain uses TRBV7-9 with TRBJ2-5; no clear D. V was pared by 1 base and J by 2 bases, with 14 bases between. Germline V gene lookup returns CDR1 SEHNR and CDR2 FQNEAQ (reference sequence). CDR3 length: 16 residues. The CDR3 DNA follows: TGTGCCAGCAGCTTAGAAGGTTCGGTAGCTCAAGAGACCCAGTACTTC. Its translation: CASSLEGSVAQETQYF.

Only one count was recorded for this clone. V and J are TRBV3-1 (or the pseudogene TRBV3-2) and TRBJ1-5, with 10 positions matching TRBD1. Germline assignment: CDR1 LGHDT and CDR2 YNNKEL (reference sequence). This CDR3 contains 15 residues. Trimming removed 2 bases from V and 7 bases from J; junction bases left unmatched: 5. CDR3 sequence reads: CASSQTGTGEQPQHF. CDR3 in DNA: TGTGCCAGCAGCCAAACAGGGACAGGGGAACAGCCCCAGCATTTT.

As DNA, the CDR3 is TGTGCCAGTAGTATGTGGGGGGGCCGGGGAGATACGCAGTATTTT. This translates into CASSMWGGRGDTQYF. The chain has TRBV19 and TRBJ2-3, with D possibly matching TRBD2 (7 bases). Trimming removed 3 bases from V and 5 bases from J, with 15 bases in between. Germline lookup yields CDR1 LNHDA and CDR2 SQIVND (reference sequence). CDR3 length equals 15 residues.

The gene calls are TRBV28 and TRBJ1-3; 8 bases map to TRBD1. V trimming: 5 bases; J trimming: 0 bases; junction bases outside the gene matches: 6. The germline V gene encodes CDR1 MDHEN and CDR2 SYDVKM. This CDR3 has 16 amino acids. The CDR3 DNA sequence: TGTGCCAGCAGTACCCCCGGGACAGGCTCTGGAAACACCATATATTTT. It translates to CASSTPGTGSGNTIYF.

This clone was found many times. The V gene is TRBV20-1, the J gene TRBJ2-1; 7 bases line up with TRBD1. The CDR3 has 12 amino acids. CDR1 DFQATT and CDR2 SNEGSKA come from the germline V gene (reference sequence). After removal of 3 bases from V and 7 bases from J, the junction contained 3 bases not matched to a gene. CDR3 amino acids: CSASRDSNEQFF. The CDR3 nucleotides are TGCAGTGCTAGTAGGGACAGTAATGAGCAGTTCTTC.

The chain joins TRBV19 to TRBJ1-5, with D possibly matching TRBD1 (6 bases). Germline values: CDR1 LNHDA, CDR2 SQIVND (reference sequence). V was shortened by 3 bases and J by 7 bases, with 22 bases between the two germline ends. CDR3 length: 17 amino acids. CDR3 sequence: CASSMLGARSGWQPQHF. In nucleotides, the CDR3 is TGTGCCAGTAGTATGTTGGGGGCGAGATCGGGTTGGCAGCCCCAGCATTTT.

J is TRBJ2-3 and V is TRBV7-2; D is perhaps TRBD2 (5 bases). The ends were cut back, 3 bases at V and 5 bases at J, with 12 bases in the middle. The germline CDR1 and CDR2 sequences are SGHTA and FQGNSA. CDR3 size: 14 residues. The CDR3 spells CASSFPGVRDTQYF. The CDR3 DNA reads as TGTGCCAGCAGCTTTCCCGGGGTCCGAGATACGCAGTATTTT.

This clone came up once. The rearrangement joins TRBV7-2 to TRBJ2-2; D remains unclear. CDR3 length: 13 residues. The V and J ends lost 1 base and 7 bases respectively, with 7 bases between them. Germline-derived CDR1 and CDR2 are SGHTA and FQGNSA. The CDR3 DNA follows: TGTGCCAGCAGCTTAGAGACGGGCGGGGAGCTGTTTTTT. Protein product: CASSLETGGELFF.

Points on this clone: At one end the junction does not follow the germline gene, possibly because of a read error. J is TRBJ2-7 and V is TRBV5-1; a possible D gene is TRBD1 (5 bases). Per the germline V gene, CDR1 is SGHRS and CDR2 is YFSETQ. This CDR3 is built from 14 residues. CDR3 in amino acids: CASSLVTGPYEQYF. The CDR3 DNA reads as TGCGCCAGCAGTTTGGTAACAGGCCCCTACGAGCAGTACTTC.

The rearrangement joins TRBV5-5 to TRBJ1-4, with D perhaps TRBD1 (6 bases). The CDR3 spans 16 residues. Germline V gives CDR1 SGHKS, CDR2 YYEKEE (reference sequence). Trimming took 3 bases from V and 0 from J, leaving 12 bases between them. CDR3 amino acids: CASSSRTAATNEKLFF. Written as DNA, the CDR3 is TGTGCCAGCAGCTCAAGGACAGCAGCAACTAATGAAAAACTGTTTTTT.

J is TRBJ2-2 and V is TRBV5-3, with 12 bases identical to TRBD1. TRBV5-3 is an ORF; its function is uncertain. V lost 2 bases, J lost 7 bases, and 9 bases stayed unmatched. The CDR3 loop spans 17 amino acids. The CDR3 DNA follows: TGTGCCAGAAGCTTACCGGGACAGGGGGCCCCTAGCGGGGAGCTGTTTTTT. Its translation: CARSLPGQGAPSGELFF.

CDR3 residues: CASSLRRSYEQYF. The CDR3 DNA reads as TGTGCCAGCAGCTTGCGCCGTTCCTACGAGCAGTACTTC. V is TRBV7-3 and J is TRBJ2-7; D remains unclear. This CDR3 has 13 residues. The V gene lost 3 bases and the J gene lost 1 base, with 7 bases spanning the gap. Germline values: CDR1 SGHTA, CDR2 FQGTGA.

The J gene is TRBJ1-5, the V gene TRBV20-1; possibly TRBD1 for D (6 bases). CDR1 is DFQATT, CDR2 SNEGSKA, per germline (reference sequence). This CDR3 has 15 residues. V lost 4 bases to trimming and J lost 5 bases, with 18 bases between them. The chain's CDR3 is CSAIEGRGRDQPQHF. CDR3 in DNA: TGCAGTGCTATTGAGGGCAGGGGAAGGGATCAGCCCCAGCATTTT.

The gene calls are TRBV28 and TRBJ2-2; 13 bases align to TRBD2. Germline values: CDR1 MDHEN, CDR2 SYDVKM. The J segment lost 5 bases and the V segment lost 1 base, leaving 1 base of the junction unmatched. This CDR3 region has 16 residues. The CDR3 DNA reads as TGTGCCAGCAGTTTATCGACTAGCGGGGGGACCGGGGAGCTGTTTTTT. It encodes CASSLSTSGGTGELFF.

This sequence joins TRBV28 and TRBJ1-6; D gene ambiguous. Germline CDR1 and CDR2: MDHEN and SYDVKM. V lost 4 bases and J lost 10, with 17 bases in between. The CDR3 runs to 15 residues. This CDR3 is CASSSRTPEGSPLHF. Here the CDR3 DNA reads TGTGCCAGCAGTTCAAGGACCCCGGAGGGCTCACCCCTCCACTTT.